Each of the 8 T cell receptor beta chains below was sequenced from the same sample in a study of siplizumab effects on memory and regulatory T cells. Sequencing used immunoSEQ multiplex PCR; TCRdb keeps in-frame clones, though not all of them. The repertoire has approximately 120,000 clones, about 90% of them found once; the top ten carry about 0.75%. Specimen: Tregs sorted from blood. The receptors stem from a human donor in good health.

The chain uses TRBV7-2 and TRBJ2-3, with 13 positions matching TRBD2. Germline values: CDR1 SGHTA, CDR2 FQGNSA. The V gene end was trimmed by 5 bases and the J gene end by 3 bases; junction bases not matched to a gene: 2. The CDR3 runs to 15 residues. CDR3 DNA sequence: TGTGCCAGCAGCCTGACTAGCGGGGGGACAGATACGCAGTATTTT. Its protein product is CASSLTSGGTDTQYF.

The chain uses TRBV5-4 and TRBJ1-3, with 7 bases fitting TRBD1. CDR1 and CDR2 from the germline V gene are SGHNT and YYREEE (reference sequence). The CDR3 spans 15 residues. V trimming: 5 bases; J trimming: 0 bases; junction bases outside the gene matches: 5. CDR3 in amino acids: CASSKDRASGNTIYF. In DNA form, the CDR3 reads TGTGCCAGCAGTAAAGACAGGGCCTCTGGAAACACCATATATTTT.

The chain carries TRBV7-8 and TRBJ2-7, with D perhaps matching TRBD1 or TRBD2 (5 bases each). CDR3 size: 14 residues. V was trimmed by 5 bases and J by 10 bases, leaving 21 bases between them. Germline lookup yields CDR1 SGHVS and CDR2 FQNEAQ. CDR3 in DNA: TGTGCCAGCAGCCTTACGTCCTCAGGGAGTGGACAGTACTTC. This gives the protein CASSLTSSGSGQYF.

This clone was seen a handful of times. V is TRBV9 and J is TRBJ1-1; D remains ambiguous. The CDR3 covers 15 residues. Trimming removed 1 base from V and 1 base from J, with 11 bases in between. The germline V gene encodes CDR1 SGDLS and CDR2 YYNGEE. CDR3 residues: CASSVRSYGNTEAFF. CDR3 sequence (DNA): TGTGCCAGCAGCGTACGTAGTTACGGGAACACTGAAGCTTTCTTT.

V usage is TRBV7-2 and J usage is TRBJ2-7; TRBD1 aligns across 9 bases. Germline V CDR1 and CDR2: SGHTA, FQGNSA. Germline trimming cut 4 bases from V and 2 bases from J; bases unmatched to any gene: 0. The CDR3 totals 13 residues. CDR3 sequence reads: CASSWDRAYEQYF. The DNA for the CDR3 is TGTGCCAGCAGCTGGGACAGGGCCTACGAGCAGTACTTC.

V usage is TRBV5-4 and J usage is TRBJ1-3, with TRBD1 matching 9 bases. The CDR3 extends over 15 amino acids. Losses at the gene ends were 4 bases for V and 4 bases for J; bases not matched to a gene: 6. Germline values: CDR1 SGHNT, CDR2 YYREEE (reference sequence). CDR3 loop: CASSVDRGKGNTIYF. CDR3 DNA: TGTGCCAGCAGCGTAGACAGGGGGAAGGGAAACACCATATATTTT. Drawing the rest from reference TRBV5-4 and TRBJ1-3, the complete variable domain is ETGVTQSPTHLIKTRGQQVTLRCSSQSGHNTVSWYQQALGQGPQFIFQYYREEENGRGNFPPRFSGLQFPNYSSELNVNALELDDSALYLCASSVDRGKGNTIYFGEGSWLTVV.

This clone occurred a few times. V gene TRBV5-1 combines with J gene TRBJ2-7; 8 nucleotides line up with TRBD2. In germline, CDR1 is SGHRS, CDR2 YFSETQ. J gave up 2 bases and V 2 bases, and 6 bases lay outside the gene matches. The CDR3 is 15 residues long. CDR3 amino acids: CASSLAGARPYEQYF. The CDR3 nucleotides are TGCGCCAGCAGCTTAGCGGGAGCTCGTCCCTACGAGCAGTACTTC.

The V and J genes are TRBV7-9 and TRBJ2-7, with 10 bases lining up with TRBD1. V was clipped by 6 bases and J by 7 bases; unmatched bases: 12. Germline values: CDR1 SEHNR, CDR2 FQNEAQ (reference sequence). CDR3 length: 15 residues. In DNA, the CDR3 is TGTGCCAGCAGTTATTGGGGACAGGGGTCGGGGGAGCAGTACTTC. Translated, it gives CASSYWGQGSGEQYF.